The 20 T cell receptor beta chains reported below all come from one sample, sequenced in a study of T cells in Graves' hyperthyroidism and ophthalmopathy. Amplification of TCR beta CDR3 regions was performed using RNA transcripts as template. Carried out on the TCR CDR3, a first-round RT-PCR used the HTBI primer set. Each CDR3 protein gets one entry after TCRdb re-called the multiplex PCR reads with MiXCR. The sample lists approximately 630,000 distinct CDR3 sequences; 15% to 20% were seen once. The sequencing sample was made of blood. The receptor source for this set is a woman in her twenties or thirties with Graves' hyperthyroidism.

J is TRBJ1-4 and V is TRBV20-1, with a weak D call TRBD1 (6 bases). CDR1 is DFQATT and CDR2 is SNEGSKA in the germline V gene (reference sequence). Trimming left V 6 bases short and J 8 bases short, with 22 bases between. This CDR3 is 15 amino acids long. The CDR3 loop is CSARATGAGVEKLFF. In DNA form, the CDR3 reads TGCAGTGCCCGGGCTACCGGGGCAGGGGTCGAAAAACTGTTTTTT.

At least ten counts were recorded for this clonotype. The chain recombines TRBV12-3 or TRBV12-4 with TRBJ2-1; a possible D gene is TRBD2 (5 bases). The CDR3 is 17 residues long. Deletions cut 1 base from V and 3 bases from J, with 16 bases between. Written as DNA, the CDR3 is TGTGCCAGCAGTTTAGTTGTGGGAGAGGGATTCTACAATGAGCAGTTCTTC. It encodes CASSLVVGEGFYNEQFF.

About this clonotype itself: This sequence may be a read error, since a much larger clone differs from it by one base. The CDR3 protein is CASSPSGQTYDQYF. In DNA, the CDR3 is TGTGCCAGCTCACCATCAGGACAGACCTACGATCAGTACTTC. This chain links TRBV18 with TRBJ2-7; the D gene is possibly TRBD1 (6 bases). The CDR3 runs 14 residues. Per germline, CDR1 KGHSH and CDR2 LQKENI.

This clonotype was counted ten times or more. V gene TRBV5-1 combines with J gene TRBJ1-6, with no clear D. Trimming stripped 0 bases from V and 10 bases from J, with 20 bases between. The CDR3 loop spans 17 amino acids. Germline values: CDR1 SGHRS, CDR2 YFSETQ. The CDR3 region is CASSLELSSSRGSPLHF. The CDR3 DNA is TGCGCCAGCAGCTTGGAGCTGTCCTCATCCCGTGGGTCACCCCTCCACTTT. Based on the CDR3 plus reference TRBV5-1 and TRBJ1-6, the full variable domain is KAGVTQTPRYLIKTRGQQVTLSCSPISGHRSVSWYQQTPGQGLQFLFEYFSETQRNKGNFPGRFSGRQFSNSRSEMNVSTLELGDSALYLCASSLELSSSRGSPLHFGNGTRLTVT.

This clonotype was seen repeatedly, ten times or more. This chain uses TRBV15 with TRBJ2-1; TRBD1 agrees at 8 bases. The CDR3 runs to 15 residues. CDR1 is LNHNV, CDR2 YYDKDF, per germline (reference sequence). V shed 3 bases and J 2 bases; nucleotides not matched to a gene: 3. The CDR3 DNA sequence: TGTGCCACCAGCAGGGAACAGGGGGCCTACAATGAGCAGTTCTTC. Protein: CATSREQGAYNEQFF.

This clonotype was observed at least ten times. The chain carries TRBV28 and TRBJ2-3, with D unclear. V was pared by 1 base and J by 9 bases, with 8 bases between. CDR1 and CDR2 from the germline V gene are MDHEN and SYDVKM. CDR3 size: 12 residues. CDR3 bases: TGTGCCAGCAGTTTATTAGGTCGGACGCAGTATTTT. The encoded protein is CASSLLGRTQYF.

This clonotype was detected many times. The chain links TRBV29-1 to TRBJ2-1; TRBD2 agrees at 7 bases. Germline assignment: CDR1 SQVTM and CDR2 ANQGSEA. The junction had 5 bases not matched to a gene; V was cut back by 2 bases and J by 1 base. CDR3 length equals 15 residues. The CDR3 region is CSVELAVISYNEQFF. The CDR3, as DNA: TGCAGCGTTGAACTAGCGGTAATTTCCTACAATGAGCAGTTCTTC.

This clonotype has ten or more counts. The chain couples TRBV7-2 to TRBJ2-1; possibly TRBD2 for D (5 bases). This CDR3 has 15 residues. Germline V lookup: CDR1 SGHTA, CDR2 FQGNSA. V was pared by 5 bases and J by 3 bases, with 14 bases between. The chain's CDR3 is CASSRAADFYNEQFF. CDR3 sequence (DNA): TGTGCCAGCAGCCGAGCGGCGGATTTCTACAATGAGCAGTTCTTC.

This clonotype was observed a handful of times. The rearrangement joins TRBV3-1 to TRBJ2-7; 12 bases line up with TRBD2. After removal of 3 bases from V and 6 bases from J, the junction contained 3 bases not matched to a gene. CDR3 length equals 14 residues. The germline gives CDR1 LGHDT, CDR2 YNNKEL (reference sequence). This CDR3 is CASSQTSGSSEQYF. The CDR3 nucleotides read TGTGCCAGCAGCCAGACTAGCGGGAGTAGCGAGCAGTACTTC.

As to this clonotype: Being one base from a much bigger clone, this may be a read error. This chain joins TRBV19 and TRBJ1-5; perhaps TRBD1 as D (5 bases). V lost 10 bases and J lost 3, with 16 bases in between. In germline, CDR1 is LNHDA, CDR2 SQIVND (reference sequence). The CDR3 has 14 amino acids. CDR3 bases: TGTGCCAAACAAGGGGAGTACACCAATCAGCCCCAGCATTTT. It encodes CAKQGEYTNQPQHF.

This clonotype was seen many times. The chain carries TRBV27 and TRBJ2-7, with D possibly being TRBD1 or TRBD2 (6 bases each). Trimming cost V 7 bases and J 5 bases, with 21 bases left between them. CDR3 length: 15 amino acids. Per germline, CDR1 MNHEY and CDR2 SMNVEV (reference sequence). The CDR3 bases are TGTGCCAGCACGCCTCCCCGGGGGCGCCCCAACGAGCAGTACTTC. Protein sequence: CASTPPRGRPNEQYF.

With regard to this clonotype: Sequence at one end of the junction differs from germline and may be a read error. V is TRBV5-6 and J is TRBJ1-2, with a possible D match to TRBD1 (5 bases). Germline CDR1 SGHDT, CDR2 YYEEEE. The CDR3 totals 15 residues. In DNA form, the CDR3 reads TGTGCCAGCAGCTTGGGACGAGGTCTAGCAAGGGGCTGCACCTTC. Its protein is CASSLGRGLARGCTF.

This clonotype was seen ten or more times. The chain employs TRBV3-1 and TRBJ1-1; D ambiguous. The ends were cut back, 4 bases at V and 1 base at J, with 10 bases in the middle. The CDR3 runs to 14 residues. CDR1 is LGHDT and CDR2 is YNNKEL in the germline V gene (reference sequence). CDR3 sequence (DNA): TGTGCCAGCAGCCCGTCCCGGGAGAACACTGAAGCTTTCTTT. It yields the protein CASSPSRENTEAFF.

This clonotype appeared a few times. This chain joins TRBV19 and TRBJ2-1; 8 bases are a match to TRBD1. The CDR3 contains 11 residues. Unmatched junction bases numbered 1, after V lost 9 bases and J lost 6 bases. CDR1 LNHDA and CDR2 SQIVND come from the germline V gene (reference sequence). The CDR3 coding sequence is TGTGCCAGCGGACAGGGCAATGAGCAGTTCTTC. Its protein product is CASGQGNEQFF.

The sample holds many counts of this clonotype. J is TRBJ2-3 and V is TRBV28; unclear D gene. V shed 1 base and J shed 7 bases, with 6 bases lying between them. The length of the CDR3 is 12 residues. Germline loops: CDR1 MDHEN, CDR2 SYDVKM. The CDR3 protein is CASSLSPNTQYF. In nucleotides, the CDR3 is TGTGCCAGCAGTTTATCCCCAAATACGCAGTATTTT. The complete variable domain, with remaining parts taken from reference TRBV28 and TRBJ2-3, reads DVKVTQSSRYLVKRTGEKVFLECVQDMDHENMFWYRQDPGLGLRLIYFSYDVKMKEKGDIPEGYSVSREKKERFSLILESASTNQTSMYLCASSLSPNTQYFGPGTRLTVL.

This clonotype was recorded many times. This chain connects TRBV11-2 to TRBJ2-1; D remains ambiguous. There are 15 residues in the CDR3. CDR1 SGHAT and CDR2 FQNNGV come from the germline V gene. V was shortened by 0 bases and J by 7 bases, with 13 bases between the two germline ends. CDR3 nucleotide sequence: TGTGCCAGCAGCTTAGATCGGACCAACTCAAATGAGCAGTTCTTC. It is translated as CASSLDRTNSNEQFF.

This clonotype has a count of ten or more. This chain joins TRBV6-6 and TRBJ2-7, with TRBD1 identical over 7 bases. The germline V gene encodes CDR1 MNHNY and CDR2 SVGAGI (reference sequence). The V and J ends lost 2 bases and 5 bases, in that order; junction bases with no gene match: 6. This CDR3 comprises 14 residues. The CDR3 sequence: CASSYETGFDEQYF. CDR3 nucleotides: TGTGCCAGCAGTTACGAGACAGGGTTCGACGAGCAGTACTTC.

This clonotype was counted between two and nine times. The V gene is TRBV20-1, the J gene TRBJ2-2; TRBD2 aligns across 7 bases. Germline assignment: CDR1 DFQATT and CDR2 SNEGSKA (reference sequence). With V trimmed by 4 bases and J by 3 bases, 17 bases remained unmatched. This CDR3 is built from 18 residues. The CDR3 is CSATPGAGRTIYTGELFF. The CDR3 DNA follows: TGCAGTGCTACCCCGGGAGCGGGAAGGACCATATACACCGGGGAGCTGTTTTTT.

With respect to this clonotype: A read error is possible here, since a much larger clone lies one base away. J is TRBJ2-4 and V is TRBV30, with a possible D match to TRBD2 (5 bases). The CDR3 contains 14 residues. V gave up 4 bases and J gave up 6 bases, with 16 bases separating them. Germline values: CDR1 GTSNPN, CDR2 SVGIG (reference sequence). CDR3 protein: CAWMRVVETNIQYF. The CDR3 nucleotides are TGTGCCTGGATGCGGGTGGTAGAGACAAACATTCAGTACTTC.

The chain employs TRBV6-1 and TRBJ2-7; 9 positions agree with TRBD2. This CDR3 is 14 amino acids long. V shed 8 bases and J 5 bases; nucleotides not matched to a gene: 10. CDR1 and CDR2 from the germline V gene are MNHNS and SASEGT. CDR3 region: CASHGREGQNEQYF. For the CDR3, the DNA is TGTGCCAGCCATGGGCGGGAGGGCCAGAACGAGCAGTACTTC.